The clone carrying this TCR beta chain appeared a few times. Its cognate antigen is unknown. Amplification used 60 Vbeta primers and 13 Jbeta primers. Libraries were prepared by immunoSEQ multiplex PCR; TCRdb keeps only in-frame clonotypes and omits some of them. This sample carries about 150,000 clones, approximately 68% of them seen once, and the ten largest clones take about 4.1%. This record comes from a study of cytomegalovirus exposure and HLA in healthy donors. Study-wide results and limits: In a later analysis, TCR association rates varied by HLA locus: DRB1 most, HLA-C fewest. In a later analysis, TCR beta V- and J-gene trimming was associated with a missense DCLRE1C variant. The study listed about 150 cytomegalovirus-associated TCR beta chains.

This CDR3 has 14 residues. V trimming: 6 bases; J trimming: 2 bases; junction bases outside the gene matches: 2. Germline assignment: CDR1 MDHEN and CDR2 SYDVKM. This sequence joins TRBV28 and TRBJ2-1, with 9 bases aligning to TRBD2. This TCR was sampled from a man in his 60s in good health and CMV-seronegative. Sequencing was performed on PBMCs. The CDR3 here is CASSSSGAYNEQFF. The CDR3 nucleotides read TGTGCCAGCAGCTCTAGCGGGGCCTACAATGAGCAGTTCTTC.